Presented here are 28 T cell receptor beta chains from one specimen sequenced in a study of naive and memory T cell subsets. Antigen specificity for these receptors is unknown. Both TRBC1 and TRBC2 were covered by a beta constant-region primer of two equimolar oligonucleotides. Four rounds of PCR amplified the ligated cDNA using nested alpha and beta constant-region primers plus SP2. A single record per CDR3 protein comes from TCRdb applying MiXCR to the UMI-ligation and nested PCR reads. The data hold over 100,000 distinct CDR3 sequences, with more than 14% observed a single time. Whole-study results and caveats: Possibly reflecting memory cells re-expressing CD45RA, a few larger clonotypes occurred in naive repertoires, especially CD8.

Sequencing was carried out using naive CD8+ T cells from blood. Every receptor here comes from a human donor in good health.

This clonotype showed up just a few times. The chain is built from TRBV24-1 and TRBJ2-7, with D hard to call. Deletions cut 3 bases from V and 4 bases from J, with 9 bases between. CDR1 is KGHDR, CDR2 SFDVKD, per germline. The CDR3 covers 13 residues. CDR3 sequence (DNA): TGTGCCACCAGTGATGGCAGACGATACGAGCAGTACTTC. It codes for CATSDGRRYEQYF.

This sequence joins TRBV3-1 and TRBJ1-5; tentative D call: TRBD1 (5 bases). The CDR3 has 14 amino acids. V was pared by 3 bases and J by 1 base, with 7 bases between. Germline CDR1 reads LGHDT; CDR2 reads YNNKEL (reference sequence). Here the CDR3 DNA reads TGTGCCAGCAGCCAGGGGGGGAGCAATCAGCCCCAGCATTTT. Translation gives CASSQGGSNQPQHF.

In this sample, this clonotype turned up a few times. J is TRBJ2-2 and V is TRBV29-1; D remains unclear. This CDR3 is built from 15 residues. Trimming removed 6 bases at V and 0 bases at J, with 14 bases between. The germline CDR1 and CDR2 sequences are SQVTM and ANQGSEA. DNA of the CDR3: TGCAGCGTGGGCACGACCGACGCGAACACCGGGGAGCTGTTTTTT. Its translation: CSVGTTDANTGELFF.

The chain links TRBV6-5 to TRBJ1-1; D is perhaps TRBD1 (5 bases). Germline V CDR1 and CDR2: MNHEY, SVGAGI. There are 12 residues in the CDR3. V gave up 6 bases and J gave up 5 bases, with 10 bases separating them. The CDR3 sequence is CASRSTVTEAFF. CDR3 DNA sequence: TGTGCCAGCAGATCGACAGTAACTGAAGCTTTCTTT.

In this sample, this clonotype turned up a few times. The CDR3 DNA is TGTGCCATCAGTGAGCCTGCTCTCGGGGAAGGAGAGACCCAGTACTTC. This codes for CAISEPALGEGETQYF. V usage is TRBV10-3 and J usage is TRBJ2-5; D perhaps matches TRBD2 (5 bases). CDR1 and CDR2 (germline): ENHRY, SYGVKD. Trimming removed 2 bases from V and 4 bases from J, with 17 bases in between. This CDR3 has 16 amino acids.

The chain couples TRBV4-3 to TRBJ1-2; unclear D gene. V dropped 0 bases and J dropped 3 bases, with 5 bases sitting between them. Germline lookup yields CDR1 LGHNA and CDR2 YSLEER. The CDR3 is made up of 13 amino acids. DNA of the CDR3: TGCGCCAGCAGCCAAGAATCGTACTATGGCTACACCTTC. This gives the protein CASSQESYYGYTF.

This clonotype was recorded a few times. V and J are TRBV7-9 and TRBJ1-5; D not resolved. The CDR3 sequence is 14 residues long. Trimming cost V 5 bases and J 7 bases, with 15 bases left between them. CDR1 SEHNR and CDR2 FQNEAQ come from the germline V gene (reference sequence). CDR3 sequence reads: CASSRVPDLQPQHF. CDR3 nucleotide sequence: TGTGCCAGCAGCCGAGTCCCCGACCTCCAGCCCCAGCATTTT.

This chain connects TRBV7-6 to TRBJ2-5; D perhaps matches TRBD2 (6 bases). CDR3 size: 14 residues. The germline V gene has CDR1 SGHVS and CDR2 FNYEAQ. V lost 5 bases to trimming and J lost 3 bases, with 13 bases between them. The CDR3 region has the DNA TGTGCCAGCAGCCTCGGCTGGGGGGAAGAGACCCAGTACTTC. This gives the protein CASSLGWGEETQYF.

This clonotype occurred a few times. The chain joins TRBV6-1 to TRBJ2-1; weak D call: TRBD1 (8 bases). With 5 bases removed from V and 8 bases from J, the gap between germline ends came to 28 bases. CDR1 and CDR2 from the germline V gene are MNHNS and SASEGT. The CDR3 runs 18 residues. The chain's CDR3 is CASSTPSVPGGGSYEQFF. DNA for the CDR3: TGTGCCAGCAGTACTCCCTCAGTCCCAGGGGGCGGGAGCTATGAGCAGTTCTTC.

Only a few counts were recorded for this clonotype. The chain joins TRBV25-1 to TRBJ2-7, with D perhaps matching TRBD2 (5 bases). Trimming cost V 2 bases and J 3 bases, with 11 bases left between them. Per the germline V gene, CDR1 is MGHDK and CDR2 is SYGVNS. There are 14 residues in the CDR3. Here the CDR3 DNA reads TGTGCCAGCAGTGAAATCGCCGGGGACTACGAGCAGTACTTC. It codes for CASSEIAGDYEQYF.

The V call is TRBV7-2, the J call TRBJ2-7; no firm D call. The CDR3 has 12 amino acids. The germline V and J ends were trimmed by 1 base and 7 bases, with 8 bases remaining between them. Per germline, CDR1 SGHTA and CDR2 FQGNSA. CDR3 nucleotide sequence: TGTGCCAGCAGCTTAGACTCTGCGGAGCAGTACTTC. This translates into CASSLDSAEQYF.

A few counts support this clonotype. The rearrangement joins TRBV12-3 or TRBV12-4 to TRBJ1-1; D is possibly TRBD1 (6 bases). This CDR3 region has 13 residues. Trimming pared 5 bases from V and 7 bases from J, leaving 14 bases between. CDR3 in DNA: TGTGCCAGCAGTACATGGGGGACAAATGAAGCTTTCTTT. Protein product: CASSTWGTNEAFF.

This chain's CDR3 is CASSNWDNYGYTF. In DNA, the CDR3 is TGTGCCAGCAGCAACTGGGATAACTATGGCTACACCTTC. The chain recombines TRBV6-1 with TRBJ1-2; D ambiguous. V was shortened by 6 bases and J by 1 base, with 9 bases between the two germline ends. The CDR3 has 13 amino acids. CDR1 and CDR2 from the germline V gene are MNHNS and SASEGT.

This clonotype was seen only a few times. V is TRBV28 and J is TRBJ2-3; TRBD2 matches 10 bases. The CDR3 contains 16 residues. From germline, CDR1 is MDHEN and CDR2 SYDVKM. V dropped 4 bases and J dropped 3; count of bases not matched to a gene: 7. The CDR3 region has the DNA TGTGCCAGCAGTTCGGGACTAGCGCTCGCTACAGATACGCAGTATTTT. Its protein is CASSSGLALATDTQYF.

The V gene is TRBV6-1, the J gene TRBJ2-7; TRBD2 matches at 10 bases. J gave up 2 bases and V 8 bases, and 3 bases lay outside the gene matches. Germline CDR1 reads MNHNS; CDR2 reads SASEGT. CDR3 size: 13 residues. CDR3 in amino acids: CASGTSVTYEQYF. CDR3 nucleotides: TGTGCCAGCGGGACTAGCGTAACCTACGAGCAGTACTTC.

The chain recombines TRBV4-3 with TRBJ1-4; weak D call: TRBD1 (6 bases). The ends were cut back, 6 bases at V and 3 bases at J, with 20 bases in the middle. Germline V gene data show CDR1 as LGHNA and CDR2 as YSLEER. This CDR3 comprises 17 residues. CDR3 amino acids: CASSPDSRGVPNEKLFF. The DNA of the CDR3 is TGCGCCAGCAGTCCGGACAGCCGGGGGGTCCCTAATGAAAAACTGTTTTTT.

The table lists this clonotype with a few counts. V usage is TRBV7-9 and J usage is TRBJ1-5; 10 bases align to TRBD1. After removal of 4 bases from V and 7 bases from J, the junction contained 13 bases not matched to a gene. The CDR3 contains 17 residues. Germline-derived CDR1 and CDR2 are SEHNR and FQNEAQ (reference sequence). In nucleotides, the CDR3 is TGTGCCAGCAGCTCGTCAAAAGCCGGGACAGGGGAACAGCCCCAGCATTTT. Protein product: CASSSSKAGTGEQPQHF.

This clonotype was counted only a few times. This chain connects TRBV10-3 to TRBJ2-5, with D possibly matching TRBD2 (5 bases). Trimming stripped 3 bases from V and 3 bases from J, with 11 bases between. Germline V lookup: CDR1 ENHRY, CDR2 SYGVKD. The CDR3 loop spans 14 amino acids. The CDR3 spells CAISDPGIKETQYF. The CDR3 coding sequence is TGTGCCATCAGTGACCCCGGGATAAAAGAGACCCAGTACTTC.

This clonotype was counted only a few times. The J gene is TRBJ2-3, the V gene TRBV29-1; tentatively, D is TRBD1 (6 bases). The germline V and J ends were trimmed by 4 bases and 4 bases, with 21 bases remaining between them. CDR1 and CDR2 (germline): SQVTM, ANQGSEA. This CDR3 comprises 16 residues. This chain's CDR3 is CSVVWVQGSAADTQYF. CDR3 sequence (DNA): TGCAGCGTTGTCTGGGTCCAGGGGAGCGCCGCAGATACGCAGTATTTT.

The chain joins TRBV11-2 to TRBJ1-1, with TRBD1 matching 7 bases. The V gene end was trimmed by 5 bases and the J gene end by 6 bases; junction bases not matched to a gene: 6. Per germline, CDR1 SGHAT and CDR2 FQNNGV. The CDR3 has 13 amino acids. The CDR3 here is CASSLAQGAEAFF. The CDR3 DNA reads TGTGCCAGCAGCCTAGCGCAGGGGGCTGAAGCTTTCTTT.

A few counts support this clonotype. The chain combines TRBV4-1 with TRBJ1-1; 7 bases fit TRBD1. This CDR3 spans 17 amino acids. The ends lost 1 base at V and 8 bases at J; junction bases unmatched: 16. Germline CDR1 is MGHRA and CDR2 is YSYEKL. CDR3 region: CASSQAVDRERPLEAFF. The CDR3 DNA reads TGCGCCAGCAGCCAAGCCGTCGACAGGGAACGGCCCTTAGAAGCTTTCTTT.

This clonotype came up a few times. This chain links TRBV7-9 with TRBJ2-7, with a tentative D call TRBD2 (5 bases). The germline V and J ends were trimmed by 2 bases and 5 bases, with 13 bases remaining between them. Germline lookup yields CDR1 SEHNR and CDR2 FQNEAQ (reference sequence). The CDR3 loop spans 14 amino acids. The CDR3 loop reads CASSLLKGSDEQYF. The CDR3 bases are TGTGCCAGCAGCTTACTTAAAGGTAGCGACGAGCAGTACTTC.

Note on this clonotype: One end of the junction is discordant with germline, which a read error may explain. This chain links TRBV13 with TRBJ2-7; perhaps TRBD2 as D (6 bases). The germline CDR1 and CDR2 sequences are PRHDT and FYEKMQ (reference sequence). This CDR3 is 14 amino acids long. The CDR3 region has the DNA TGTGCCAGCAGCCTAGGCGGCCGGGAGCGCGAGCAGTACTTC. This encodes CASSLGGREREQYF.

In this sample, this clonotype turned up a few times. CDR3 nucleotide sequence: TGTGCCAGCAGTTTAGATGGGACTGGCTACGAGCAGTACTTC. Protein: CASSLDGTGYEQYF. The rearrangement joins TRBV27 to TRBJ2-7, with D possibly matching TRBD2 (6 bases). V lost 2 bases and J lost 3, with 11 bases in between. The CDR3 is 14 residues long. Germline CDR1 reads MNHEY; CDR2 reads SMNVEV (reference sequence).

This chain connects TRBV11-2 to TRBJ1-1, with D unclear. V was pared by 0 bases and J by 7 bases, with 6 bases between. The CDR3 covers 12 residues. CDR1 and CDR2 (germline): SGHAT, FQNNGV. CDR3 in amino acids: CASSLDRIEAFF. As DNA, the CDR3 is TGTGCCAGCAGCTTAGATCGGATTGAAGCTTTCTTT.

This clonotype was observed a handful of times. V usage is TRBV4-2 and J usage is TRBJ2-7; either TRBD1 or TRBD2 may supply D (5 bases each). The V and J ends lost 2 bases and 4 bases respectively, with 18 bases between them. Germline CDR1 and CDR2: LGHNA and YNFKEQ. The CDR3 loop spans 16 amino acids. CDR3 sequence reads: CASSQSISGPRYEQYF. The CDR3 nucleotides are TGTGCCAGCAGCCAAAGCATATCGGGACCGAGATACGAGCAGTACTTC.

This clonotype has more than one count but fewer than ten. V is TRBV7-8 and J is TRBJ2-3; 7 bases are a match to TRBD2. Germline lookup yields CDR1 SGHVS and CDR2 FQNEAQ. The ends lost 5 bases at V and 2 bases at J; junction bases unmatched: 4. This CDR3 region has 14 residues. The CDR3 nucleotides read TGTGCCAGCAGCGGGGGGGGTATCACAGATACGCAGTATTTT. Protein product: CASSGGGITDTQYF.

Ten or more counts support this clonotype. The chain uses TRBV20-1 and TRBJ2-3; the D is unclear. Trimming took 6 bases from V and 2 from J, leaving 18 bases between them. This CDR3 is 15 amino acids long. In germline, CDR1 is DFQATT, CDR2 SNEGSKA (reference sequence). The CDR3 spells CSASLPSLITDTQYF. DNA of the CDR3: TGCAGTGCCTCCCTGCCCTCCTTAATCACAGATACGCAGTATTTT.